These 20 T cell receptor beta chains were sequenced from one sample in a study of regulatory T cells in long-lasting Graves disease. Sequencing libraries for TCR beta were prepared with iRepertoire HTBI primers and Arm-PCR of CDR3 regions. TCRdb itself ran the multiplex PCR reads through MiXCR, one entry per CDR3 protein. The data contain hundreds of thousands of distinct CDR3 sequences, around 15% of them seen just once; the ten biggest clones take up 30%. The time point here: newly diagnosed GD, antithyroid drugs for less than 3 months. Making the TCR library involved RNA that had been extracted from PBMCs. The sample was also linked to a second study, of T cells in Graves' hyperthyroidism and ophthalmopathy.

The sequencing used peripheral blood mononuclear cells (PBMCs), collected at new diagnosis, from a patient treated with antithyroid drugs. These receptors were collected from a man between 40 and 49 years old with Graves disease.

This clonotype was recorded a few times. A much larger clone is a single base away; this may be a read error. The chain joins TRBV12-3 or TRBV12-4 to TRBJ1-1, with TRBD1 identical over 7 bases. The CDR3 covers 15 residues. The CDR3 coding sequence is TGTGCCAGCAGTTTGAGGCCAGGGGGACGGACTGAAGCTCTCTTT. Its protein product is CASSLRPGGRTEALF.

The chain employs TRBV4-1 and TRBJ2-7; 9 bases align to TRBD1. Looked up from germline, CDR1 is MGHRA and CDR2 is YSYEKL. J gave up 6 bases and V 4 bases, and 10 bases lay outside the gene matches. CDR3 length: 15 amino acids. CDR3 residues: CASSLLETGGIEQYF. The CDR3 DNA sequence: TGCGCCAGCAGCCTCTTGGAGACAGGGGGAATCGAGCAGTACTTC.

The chain couples TRBV5-6 to TRBJ1-2, with D uncertain. The V end was cut by 5 bases, the J end by 8 bases, with 19 bases between. The germline gives CDR1 SGHDT, CDR2 YYEEEE. The CDR3 length is 14 residues. The CDR3 is CASRNTSVLSGYTF. The CDR3 nucleotides read TGTGCCAGCAGAAATACCAGCGTACTCAGCGGCTACACCTTC.

This clonotype occurred many times. The chain employs TRBV20-1 and TRBJ2-3, with 10 bases aligning to TRBD2. The CDR3 contains 15 residues. The trim removed 4 bases at V and 5 bases at J, leaving 9 bases unmatched. Per germline, CDR1 DFQATT and CDR2 SNEGSKA (reference sequence). CDR3: CSATPASGGVDTQYF. CDR3 bases: TGCAGTGCTACGCCGGCTAGCGGGGGTGTAGATACGCAGTATTTT.

This clonotype was counted many times. The genes are TRBV29-1 and TRBJ2-3, with D perhaps matching TRBD1 (6 bases). Germline V gene data show CDR1 as SQVTM and CDR2 as ANQGSEA. This CDR3 has 13 amino acids. Trimming cost V 5 bases and J 2 bases, with 11 bases left between them. The CDR3 loop is CSVSTGITDTQYF. The DNA of the CDR3 is TGCAGCGTTTCCACAGGGATCACAGATACGCAGTATTTT.

This clonotype was observed at least ten times. The J gene is TRBJ1-1, the V gene TRBV11-2; the D is unclear. Germline values: CDR1 SGHAT, CDR2 FQNNGV. There are 17 residues in the CDR3. Trimming left V 5 bases short and J 0 bases short, with 19 bases between. CDR3 DNA sequence: TGTGCCAGCAGCCTGGGCCCGGGTTCGGCGATGAACACTGAAGCTTTCTTT. It specifies CASSLGPGSAMNTEAFF.

This clonotype was observed a few times. J is TRBJ1-5 and V is TRBV4-1; a weak D match, TRBD1 (5 bases). From germline, CDR1 is MGHRA and CDR2 YSYEKL. The CDR3 totals 16 residues. Between the trimmed V and J ends, which lost 4 bases and 4 bases, there was a span of 17 bases. The DNA for the CDR3 is TGCGCCAGCAGCCGAATCGTTCATTGGGGGAATCAGCCCCAGCATTTT. Its protein product is CASSRIVHWGNQPQHF.

The chain combines TRBV19 with TRBJ1-4, with unresolved D. Per the germline V gene, CDR1 is LNHDA and CDR2 is SQIVND (reference sequence). Trimming took off 5 bases at V and 8 bases at J, with 15 bases between the two ends. This CDR3 has 14 amino acids. The CDR3 nucleotides read TGTGCCAGTAGTGGCCGAAATTCTTTGGAAAAACTGTTTTTT. The encoded protein is CASSGRNSLEKLFF.

This clonotype was observed at least ten times. The genes are TRBV20-1 and TRBJ2-5, with a possible D match to TRBD2 (5 bases). The V end was cut by 2 bases, the J end by 5 bases, with 12 bases between. The CDR3 totals 13 residues. Looked up from germline, CDR1 is DFQATT and CDR2 is SNEGSKA (reference sequence). The CDR3 coding sequence is TGCAGTGCTAGATCCCCGGGGTGGGAGACCCAGTACTTC. It translates to CSARSPGWETQYF.

This clonotype was seen repeatedly, ten times or more. The chain combines TRBV14 with TRBJ2-1; D uncertain. CDR1 and CDR2 (germline): SGHDN, FVKESK. The CDR3 has 15 amino acids. The ends were cut back, 3 bases at V and 4 bases at J, with 13 bases in the middle. The CDR3 loop reads CASSHMDGSYNEQFF. In nucleotides, the CDR3 is TGTGCCAGCAGCCATATGGACGGCAGTTACAATGAGCAGTTCTTC.

This clonotype was counted between two and nine times. This chain links TRBV9 with TRBJ2-1; D is unresolved. Germline assignment: CDR1 SGDLS and CDR2 YYNGEE. The CDR3 length is 14 residues. V was shortened by 8 bases and J by 0 bases, with 12 bases between the two germline ends. The CDR3 reads CASNKGGSYNEQFF. The CDR3 DNA follows: TGTGCCAGTAACAAAGGTGGCTCCTACAATGAGCAGTTCTTC.

This clonotype was detected ten times or more. The gene calls are TRBV3-1 and TRBJ1-2; the D gene is possibly TRBD1 (6 bases). The V end lost 2 bases, the J end lost 4 bases, and 8 bases lay between the germline ends. CDR3 length: 13 residues. The V gene's germline CDR1 is LGHDT and CDR2 YNNKEL (reference sequence). For the CDR3, the DNA is TGTGCCAGCAGCCAACAGGGGAGCTATGGCTACACCTTC. Translation: CASSQQGSYGYTF.

This clonotype occurred many times. The V call is TRBV7-9, the J call TRBJ2-7; D gene unclear. The CDR3 is 13 residues long. Trimming stripped 5 bases from V and 1 base from J, with 9 bases between. Germline V lookup: CDR1 SEHNR, CDR2 FQNEAQ (reference sequence). The CDR3 here is CASSQQISYEQYF. The CDR3, as DNA: TGTGCCAGCAGCCAACAGATTTCCTACGAGCAGTACTTC.

This clonotype has a count of ten or more. The chain employs TRBV12-5 and TRBJ1-5; D gene ambiguous. This CDR3 has 13 amino acids. Germline V lookup: CDR1 LGHNT, CDR2 FRNRAP. The ends were cut back, 11 bases at V and 0 bases at J, with 11 bases in the middle. For the CDR3, the DNA is TGTGCTTACACCGGGGTTAGCAATCAGCCCCAGCATTTT. It translates to CAYTGVSNQPQHF.

In this sample, this clonotype turned up many times. V and J are TRBV20-1 and TRBJ1-4; D unresolved. The CDR3 extends over 12 amino acids. V was trimmed by 1 base and J by 6 bases, leaving 6 bases between them. Germline V lookup: CDR1 DFQATT, CDR2 SNEGSKA (reference sequence). CDR3 nucleotide sequence: TGCAGTGCTAGAGTCGTGGATGAAAAACTGTTTTTT. Translation gives CSARVVDEKLFF.

This clonotype was recorded many times. The gene calls are TRBV5-1 and TRBJ2-1; 8 bases are shared with TRBD2. Germline lookup yields CDR1 SGHRS and CDR2 YFSETQ. CDR3 length: 15 amino acids. The V and J ends lost 4 bases and 10 bases, in that order; junction bases with no gene match: 13. DNA of the CDR3: TGCGCCAGCAGCAGCGGGGGCGGGGGGCCCTCCGAGCAGTTCTTC. Translated, it gives CASSSGGGGPSEQFF.

The rearrangement joins TRBV9 to TRBJ2-3, with TRBD2 matching over 9 bases. Germline V gene data show CDR1 as SGDLS and CDR2 as YYNGEE. Trimming took 3 bases from V and 0 from J; bases not matched to a gene: 5. The CDR3 consists of 16 residues. The CDR3 protein is CASSALAGSSTDTQYF. The CDR3 coding sequence is TGTGCCAGCAGCGCCCTAGCGGGGTCTAGCACAGATACGCAGTATTTT.

V usage is TRBV20-1 and J usage is TRBJ2-7; 9 nucleotides match TRBD2. Germline V gene sequence: CDR1 DFQATT, CDR2 SNEGSKA (reference sequence). Trimming removed 0 bases from V and 6 bases from J; junction bases left unmatched: 9. This CDR3 region has 15 residues. The CDR3 DNA follows: TGCAGTGCTAGAGATAAAGGGCGGGGGGGGCCCGAGCAGTACTTC. Its translation: CSARDKGRGGPEQYF.

The gene calls are TRBV7-2 and TRBJ2-2, with D unresolved. This CDR3 has 13 residues. Trimming stripped 2 bases from V and 6 bases from J, with 7 bases between. Germline V gene lookup returns CDR1 SGHTA and CDR2 FQGNSA. For the CDR3, the DNA is TGTGCCAGCAGCTTAATTGCATCCGGGGAGCTGTTTTTT. Amino acid sequence: CASSLIASGELFF. The variable domain in full, with the rest retrieved from reference TRBV7-2 and TRBJ2-2, is GAGVSQSPSNKVTEKGKDVELRCDPISGHTALYWYRQSLGQGLEFLIYFQGNSAPDKSGLPSDRFSAERTGGSVSTLTIQRTQQEDSAVYLCASSLIASGELFFGEGSRLTVL.

This clonotype was seen only a few times. This rearrangement joins TRBV3-1 to TRBJ1-1, with TRBD1 matching 7 bases. The germline V gene has CDR1 LGHDT and CDR2 YNNKEL (reference sequence). Losses at the gene ends were 5 bases for V and 8 bases for J; bases not matched to a gene: 11. There are 14 residues in the CDR3. The CDR3: CASSRGQDLAEAFF. CDR3 nucleotide sequence: TGTGCCAGCAGCAGAGGACAGGACCTTGCCGAAGCTTTCTTT. Complete variable domain (other parts from reference TRBV3-1 and TRBJ1-1): DTAVSQTPKYLVTQMGNDKSIKCEQNLGHDTMYWYKQDSKKFLKIMFSYNNKELIINETVPNRFSPKSPDKAHLNLHINSLELGDSAVYFCASSRGQDLAEAFFGQGTRLTVV.